These 17 T cell receptor beta chains originate from one sample sequenced in a study of identical twins. TCRdb analysed the 5' RACE reads with MiXCR anew, one entry per CDR3 protein. The sample holds about 530,000 distinct CDR3 sequences, 15% seen once. The same data also went into a second study, on yellow fever vaccine responses in identical twins.

The material sequenced was CD4+ T cells sorted from blood. These receptors were collected from a woman aged 18 to 35 in good health.

The V and J genes are TRBV12-3 or TRBV12-4 and TRBJ2-5, with 7 bases that match TRBD2. The CDR3 is 12 residues long. V shed 5 bases, J shed 7 bases, and the junction held 4 bases outside the gene matches. CDR3: CASSPWGGTQYF. DNA for the CDR3: TGTGCCAGCAGTCCCTGGGGGGGGACCCAGTACTTC.

The genes are TRBV6-2 or TRBV6-3 and TRBJ2-1; D is uncertain. V lost 1 base, J lost 3 bases, and 7 bases lay in between. The CDR3 is 14 residues long. Germline CDR1 MNHEY, CDR2 SVGEGT. CDR3: CASSYWTGYNEQFF. As DNA, the CDR3 is TGTGCCAGCAGTTACTGGACGGGCTACAATGAGCAGTTCTTC.

The chain recombines TRBV2 with TRBJ2-3, with 13 bases that match TRBD2. There are 18 residues in the CDR3. The J segment lost 3 bases and the V segment lost 5 bases, leaving 11 bases of the junction unmatched. Looked up from germline, CDR1 is SNHLY and CDR2 is FYNNEI. CDR3 sequence reads: CASSSRLAGGPGTDTQYF. Written as DNA, the CDR3 is TGTGCCAGCAGTTCCCGACTAGCGGGGGGCCCTGGGACAGATACGCAGTATTTT.

The chain combines TRBV20-1 with TRBJ2-1; D may be TRBD1 (5 bases). Trimming removed 7 bases from V and 4 bases from J, with 17 bases in between. Germline CDR1 is DFQATT and CDR2 is SNEGSKA (reference sequence). CDR3 length equals 14 residues. Here the CDR3 reads CSGASGYVYNEQFF. DNA for the CDR3: TGCAGTGGCGCTTCAGGGTATGTGTACAATGAGCAGTTCTTC.

This clonotype appeared many times. This rearrangement joins TRBV5-1 to TRBJ2-7; possible D gene TRBD2, 5 bases. CDR1 and CDR2 (germline): SGHRS, YFSETQ. CDR3 length: 18 residues. V shed 0 bases and J shed 2 bases, with 21 bases lying between them. In nucleotides, the CDR3 is TGCGCCAGCAGCTTGGCCAAAGCGTTCGGGGTAGCCCCCTACGAGCAGTACTTC. It translates to CASSLAKAFGVAPYEQYF.

This clonotype was recorded at least ten times. The CDR3 DNA follows: TGTGCCAGCATCCCCACCGTTGGAAACACCATATATTTT. Translation: CASIPTVGNTIYF. The V call is TRBV12-3 or TRBV12-4, the J call TRBJ1-3; D call uncertain. Trimming left V 7 bases short and J 3 bases short, with 10 bases between. The length of the CDR3 is 13 residues.

This clonotype was seen only a few times. The J gene is TRBJ1-2, the V gene TRBV5-1; no definite D call. Deletions cut 0 bases from V and 2 bases from J, with 11 bases between. This CDR3 spans 15 amino acids. Germline CDR1 SGHRS, CDR2 YFSETQ. CDR3 amino acids: CASSLVAGINYGYTF. CDR3 nucleotide sequence: TGCGCCAGCAGCTTGGTGGCAGGCATCAACTATGGCTACACCTTC. Complete variable domain (other parts from reference TRBV5-1 and TRBJ1-2): KAGVTQTPRYLIKTRGQQVTLSCSPISGHRSVSWYQQTPGQGLQFLFEYFSETQRNKGNFPGRFSGRQFSNSRSEMNVSTLELGDSALYLCASSLVAGINYGYTFGSGTRLTVV.

There are a few counts of this clonotype. The chain couples TRBV7-8 to TRBJ2-3, with D unclear. The germline CDR1 and CDR2 sequences are SGHVS and FQNEAQ. The CDR3 is 15 amino acids. The V gene lost 1 base and the J gene lost 4 bases, with 12 bases spanning the gap. The CDR3 loop is CASSLVDRGPDTQYF. CDR3 bases: TGTGCCAGCAGCTTAGTCGATAGAGGCCCAGATACGCAGTATTTT.

The rearrangement links TRBV15 to TRBJ2-3; TRBD1 aligns across 8 bases. The CDR3 has 18 residues. Losses at the gene ends were 1 base for V and 5 bases for J; bases not matched to a gene: 14. Germline V lookup: CDR1 LNHNV, CDR2 YYDKDF (reference sequence). The CDR3 reads CATSRVQGARLTEDTQYF. The CDR3 nucleotides are TGTGCCACCAGCAGAGTTCAGGGGGCGCGACTCACGGAAGATACGCAGTATTTT.

Ten or more counts support this clonotype. This chain links TRBV29-1 with TRBJ2-3, with D possibly matching TRBD1 (5 bases). There are 16 residues in the CDR3. V gave up 2 bases and J gave up 3 bases, with 18 bases separating them. In germline, CDR1 is SQVTM, CDR2 ANQGSEA. In nucleotides, the CDR3 is TGCAGCGTTGAAACCCAGGGTGGATTTGGAACAGATACGCAGTATTTT. Translation: CSVETQGGFGTDTQYF.

V usage is TRBV12-3 or TRBV12-4 and J usage is TRBJ2-5; 8 bases agree with TRBD2. CDR3 length equals 15 residues. V lost 10 bases to trimming and J lost 4 bases; unmatched junction nucleotides: 14. CDR3 protein: CATTILSGIGETQYF. The CDR3 nucleotides read TGTGCCACTACGATCCTTAGCGGGATAGGAGAGACCCAGTACTTC.

This clonotype was detected only a few times. The chain combines TRBV12-3 or TRBV12-4 with TRBJ1-1; 11 positions match TRBD1. The CDR3 contains 15 residues. V shed 5 bases and J 7 bases; nucleotides not matched to a gene: 9. The CDR3 loop reads CASSARDRGDSEAFF. Here the CDR3 DNA reads TGTGCCAGCAGTGCCCGGGACAGGGGGGACAGTGAAGCTTTCTTT.

This chain connects TRBV6-4 to TRBJ2-3; the match to TRBD2 covers 7 bases. The CDR3 is 15 residues long. V lost 2 bases, J lost 2 bases, and 4 bases stayed unmatched. The germline V gene encodes CDR1 MRHNA and CDR2 SNTAGT. The CDR3 reads CASSDPGGATDTQYF. CDR3 nucleotide sequence: TGTGCCAGCAGTGACCCGGGGGGAGCCACAGATACGCAGTATTTT.

This chain joins TRBV11-1 and TRBJ2-1; D perhaps matches TRBD1 (6 bases). Deletions cut 1 base from V and 7 bases from J, with 23 bases between. Germline-derived CDR1 and CDR2 are SGHAT and FQDESV (reference sequence). CDR3 size: 18 residues. Written as DNA, the CDR3 is TGTGCCAGCAGCTTAGGCGGAATCGACAGGTTGATTGGAAATGAGCAGTTCTTC. The encoded protein is CASSLGGIDRLIGNEQFF.

A few counts support this clonotype. This chain connects TRBV4-1 to TRBJ2-5; D may match TRBD1 or TRBD2 (6 bases each). Germline CDR1 and CDR2: MGHRA and YSYEKL. V was shortened by 3 bases and J by 5 bases, with 13 bases between the two germline ends. The CDR3 is made up of 14 amino acids. This CDR3 is CASSHEGGRETQYF. Written as DNA, the CDR3 is TGCGCCAGCAGCCATGAAGGGGGGCGGGAGACCCAGTACTTC.

V usage is TRBV5-1 and J usage is TRBJ2-1; 7 nucleotides agree with TRBD1. The V gene end was trimmed by 4 bases and the J gene end by 1 base; junction bases not matched to a gene: 5. Germline values: CDR1 SGHRS, CDR2 YFSETQ. CDR3 length equals 15 residues. CDR3 protein: CASSRGGQSYNEQFF. Written as DNA, the CDR3 is TGCGCCAGCAGCCGAGGGGGACAGTCCTACAATGAGCAGTTCTTC.

The rearrangement uses TRBV3-1 and TRBJ2-5; TRBD1 matches at 8 bases. The J segment lost 5 bases and the V segment lost 4 bases, leaving 9 bases of the junction unmatched. Germline CDR1 reads LGHDT; CDR2 reads YNNKEL (reference sequence). The CDR3 is made up of 15 amino acids. The CDR3 sequence: CASSLFDRGGETQYF. The CDR3 DNA sequence: TGTGCCAGCAGCCTCTTCGACAGGGGCGGGGAGACCCAGTACTTC.